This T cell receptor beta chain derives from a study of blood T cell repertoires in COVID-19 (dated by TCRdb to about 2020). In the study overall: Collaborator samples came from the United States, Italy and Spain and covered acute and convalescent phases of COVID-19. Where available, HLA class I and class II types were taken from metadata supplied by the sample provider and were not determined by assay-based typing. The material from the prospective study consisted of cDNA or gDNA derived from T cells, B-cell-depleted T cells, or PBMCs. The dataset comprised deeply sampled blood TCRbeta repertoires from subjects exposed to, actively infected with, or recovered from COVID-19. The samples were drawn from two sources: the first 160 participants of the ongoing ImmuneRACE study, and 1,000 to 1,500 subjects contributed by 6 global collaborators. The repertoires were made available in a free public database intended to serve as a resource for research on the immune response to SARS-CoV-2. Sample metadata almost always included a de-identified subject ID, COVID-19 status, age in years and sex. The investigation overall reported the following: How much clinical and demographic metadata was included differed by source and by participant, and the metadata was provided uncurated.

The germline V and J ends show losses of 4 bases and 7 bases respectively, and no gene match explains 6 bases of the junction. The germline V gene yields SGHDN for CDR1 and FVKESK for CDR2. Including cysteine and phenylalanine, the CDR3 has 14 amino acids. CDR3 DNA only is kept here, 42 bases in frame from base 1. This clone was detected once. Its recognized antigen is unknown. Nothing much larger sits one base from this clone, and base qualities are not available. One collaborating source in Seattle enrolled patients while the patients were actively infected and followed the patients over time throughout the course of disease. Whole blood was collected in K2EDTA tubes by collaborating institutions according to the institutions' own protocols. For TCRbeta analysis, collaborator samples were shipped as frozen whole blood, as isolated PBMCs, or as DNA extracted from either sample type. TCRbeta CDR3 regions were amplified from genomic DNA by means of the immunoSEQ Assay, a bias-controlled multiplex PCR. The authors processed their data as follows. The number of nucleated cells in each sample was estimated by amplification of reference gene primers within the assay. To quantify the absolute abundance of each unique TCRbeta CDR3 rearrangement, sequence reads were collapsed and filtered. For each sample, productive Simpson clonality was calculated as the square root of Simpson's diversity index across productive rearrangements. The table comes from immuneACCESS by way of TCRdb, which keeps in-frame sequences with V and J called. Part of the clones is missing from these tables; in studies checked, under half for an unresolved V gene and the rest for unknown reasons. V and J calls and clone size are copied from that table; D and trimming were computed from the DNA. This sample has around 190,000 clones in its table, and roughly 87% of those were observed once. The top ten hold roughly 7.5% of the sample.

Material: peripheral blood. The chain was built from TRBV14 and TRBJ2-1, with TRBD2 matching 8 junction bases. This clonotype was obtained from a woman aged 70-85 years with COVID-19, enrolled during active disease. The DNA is TGTGCCAGCAGCCTCGGACTAGCTGGAAATGAGCAGTTCTTC. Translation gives CASSLGLAGNEQFF.